Listed here are 19 T cell receptor beta chains from one sample, sequenced in a study of CD8 T cells in Susac syndrome. After extraction with the RNeasy kit, 0.5 to 1 ug of the RNA was reverse transcribed using random hexamers. From the immunoSEQ multiplex PCR reads, TCRdb called clonotypes with MiXCR, one entry per CDR3 protein. The sample consists of fewer than 85,000 distinct CDR3 sequences, approximately 94% of them appearing once. Sequencing was carried out using CD8+ T cells from PBMCs. These receptors originate from a human donor with Susac syndrome.

The chain recombines TRBV7-9 with TRBJ2-5; unclear D gene. This CDR3 has 14 residues. V gave up 7 bases and J gave up 2 bases, with 14 bases separating them. Germline V gene lookup returns CDR1 SEHNR and CDR2 FQNEAQ (reference sequence). The CDR3 DNA reads as TGTGCCAGCACCTCTCGAGTGGGACAAGAGACCCAGTACTTC. Translation: CASTSRVGQETQYF.

The rearrangement uses TRBV29-1 and TRBJ1-3, with 7 bases fitting TRBD1. The CDR3 runs to 15 residues. The trim removed 5 bases at V and 0 bases at J, leaving 7 bases unmatched. Looked up from germline, CDR1 is SQVTM and CDR2 is ANQGSEA. The chain's CDR3 is CSVLGTADSGNTIYF. The CDR3 DNA reads as TGCAGCGTTCTAGGGACAGCCGACTCTGGAAACACCATATATTTT.

The V gene is TRBV5-1, the J gene TRBJ1-2; 11 nucleotides line up with TRBD1. The CDR3 has 16 residues. V shed 4 bases, J shed 7 bases, and the junction held 12 bases outside the gene matches. CDR1 is SGHRS, CDR2 YFSETQ, per germline. The CDR3 is CASSPLGTGGTTGYTF. The CDR3 DNA reads as TGCGCCAGCAGCCCCCTAGGGACAGGGGGAACAACTGGCTACACCTTC. Drawing the rest from reference TRBV5-1 and TRBJ1-2, the complete variable domain is KAGVTQTPRYLIKTRGQQVTLSCSPISGHRSVSWYQQTPGQGLQFLFEYFSETQRNKGNFPGRFSGRQFSNSRSEMNVSTLELGDSALYLCASSPLGTGGTTGYTFGSGTRLTVV.

In nucleotides, the CDR3 is TGTGCCAGCAGCTTGGGACGGGATTACGAGCAGTACTTC. This encodes CASSLGRDYEQYF. This sequence joins TRBV9 and TRBJ2-7, with D perhaps assigned TRBD1 or TRBD2 (5 bases each). From germline, CDR1 is SGDLS and CDR2 YYNGEE. The CDR3 covers 13 residues. V dropped 4 bases and J dropped 4 bases, with 12 bases sitting between them. Variable domain in full (rest from reference TRBV9 and TRBJ2-7): DSGVTQTPKHLITATGQRVTLRCSPRSGDLSVYWYQQSLDQGLQFLIQYYNGEERAKGNILERFSAQQFPDLHSELNLSSLELGDSALYFCASSLGRDYEQYFGPGTRLTVT.

V usage is TRBV2 and J usage is TRBJ2-2; either TRBD1 or TRBD2 may supply D (5 bases each). Germline V gene lookup returns CDR1 SNHLY and CDR2 FYNNEI. V was clipped by 5 bases and J by 3 bases, with 16 bases between them. This CDR3 has 16 residues. DNA for the CDR3: TGTGCCAGCAGTCCCCGTCGGAGAGGGGACACCGGGGAGCTGTTTTTT. Protein sequence: CASSPRRRGDTGELFF.

The genes are TRBV6-5 and TRBJ2-7, with D tentatively TRBD1 (6 bases). The CDR3 totals 13 residues. Trimming stripped 8 bases from V and 2 bases from J, with 13 bases between. Germline assignment: CDR1 MNHEY and CDR2 SVGAGI. This CDR3 reads CASGGRDTYEQYF. The CDR3 DNA reads as TGTGCCAGCGGGGGCAGGGATACCTACGAGCAGTACTTC.

The V call is TRBV12-3 or TRBV12-4, the J call TRBJ1-5, with D uncertain. Trimming took off 2 bases at V and 2 bases at J, with 10 bases between the two ends. The CDR3 covers 15 residues. This CDR3 reads CASSLSAGGNQPQHF. The CDR3 nucleotides are TGTGCCAGCAGTTTATCTGCTGGGGGCAATCAGCCCCAGCATTTT.

The chain is built from TRBV30 and TRBJ1-1; D might be TRBD1 (6 bases). Deletions cut 4 bases from V and 1 base from J, with 10 bases between. CDR1 GTSNPN and CDR2 SVGIG come from the germline V gene (reference sequence). CDR3 length: 13 residues. CDR3 region: CAWTRGANTEAFF. The CDR3 DNA sequence: TGTGCCTGGACGCGGGGGGCGAACACTGAAGCTTTCTTT.

The rearrangement uses TRBV20-1 and TRBJ2-4; 11 nucleotides agree with TRBD2. Germline values: CDR1 DFQATT, CDR2 SNEGSKA (reference sequence). The CDR3 covers 20 residues. The junction had 14 bases not matched to a gene; V was cut back by 1 base and J by 0 bases. The CDR3 protein is CSARASRLAGNSIAKNIQYF. As DNA, the CDR3 is TGCAGTGCTAGAGCGTCTAGACTAGCGGGGAATTCGATAGCCAAAAACATTCAGTACTTC.

V and J are TRBV28 and TRBJ2-2; D possibly matches TRBD1 or TRBD2 (5 bases each). The V gene lost 6 bases and the J gene lost 3 bases, with 17 bases spanning the gap. Per the germline V gene, CDR1 is MDHEN and CDR2 is SYDVKM. The CDR3 has 16 residues. The CDR3 is CASRDLVGTDTGELFF. CDR3 sequence (DNA): TGTGCCAGCAGAGACCTAGTAGGGACGGACACCGGGGAGCTGTTTTTT.

V is TRBV9 and J is TRBJ1-2; D is unresolved. V was shortened by 4 bases and J by 8 bases, with 15 bases between the two germline ends. This CDR3 has 13 residues. Germline V gives CDR1 SGDLS, CDR2 YYNGEE. This CDR3 reads CASSPPGPGGYTF. The CDR3 nucleotides are TGTGCCAGCAGCCCCCCCGGCCCGGGCGGCTACACCTTC.

The rearrangement uses TRBV19 and TRBJ1-5, with a weak D call TRBD1 (6 bases). The CDR3 length is 16 residues. The ends were cut back, 0 bases at V and 7 bases at J, with 16 bases in the middle. In germline, CDR1 is LNHDA, CDR2 SQIVND (reference sequence). For the CDR3, the DNA is TGTGCCAGTAGTATAGATCTCGTACAGGGAGGCCAGCCCCAGCATTTT. It specifies CASSIDLVQGGQPQHF.

The chain recombines TRBV20-1 with TRBJ2-7, with unresolved D. Germline assignment: CDR1 DFQATT and CDR2 SNEGSKA (reference sequence). The CDR3 spans 12 residues. V was cut by 3 bases and J by 4 bases, with 10 bases left in between. CDR3 in amino acids: CSARWASYEQYF. CDR3 nucleotide sequence: TGCAGTGCTAGGTGGGCCTCTTACGAGCAGTACTTC.

In nucleotides, the CDR3 is TGTGCCAGCAGTTTTCGGGGGCCAGATTCACCCCTCCACTTT. It yields the protein CASSFRGPDSPLHF. V gene TRBV27 combines with J gene TRBJ1-6, with D perhaps matching TRBD1 (6 bases). The CDR3 spans 14 residues. Between the trimmed V and J ends, which lost 3 bases and 8 bases, there was a span of 11 bases. Germline V gene sequence: CDR1 MNHEY, CDR2 SMNVEV (reference sequence).

The gene calls are TRBV15 and TRBJ1-1; a weak D match, TRBD1 (6 bases). This CDR3 spans 15 amino acids. Germline-derived CDR1 and CDR2 are LNHNV and YYDKDF (reference sequence). V was cut by 3 bases and J by 4 bases, with 15 bases left in between. CDR3 amino acids: CATSRNRAGGTEAFF. The CDR3 DNA sequence: TGTGCCACCAGCAGGAACAGGGCTGGGGGCACTGAAGCTTTCTTT.

This clonotype is a singleton in its sample. The chain is built from TRBV10-3 and TRBJ1-2; D remains unclear. The CDR3 sequence is 13 residues long. V lost 0 bases to trimming and J lost 3 bases, with 5 bases between them. The germline V gene has CDR1 ENHRY and CDR2 SYGVKD. CDR3 region: CAISESEHYGYTF. CDR3 nucleotide sequence: TGTGCCATCAGTGAGTCGGAGCACTATGGCTACACCTTC.

The V gene is TRBV13, the J gene TRBJ2-5, with 11 bases fitting TRBD2. After removal of 4 bases from V and 3 bases from J, the junction contained 1 base not matched to a gene. This CDR3 contains 14 residues. In germline, CDR1 is PRHDT, CDR2 FYEKMQ (reference sequence). The CDR3 bases are TGTGCCAGCAGCTCGGGACTAGCGGAAGAGACCCAGTACTTC. Residues: CASSSGLAEETQYF. Filled out from reference TRBV13 and TRBJ2-5, the complete variable domain reads AAGVIQSPRHLIKEKRETATLKCYPIPRHDTVYWYQQGPGQDPQFLISFYEKMQSDKGSIPDRFSAQQFSDYHSELNMSSLELGDSALYFCASSSGLAEETQYFGPGTRLLVL.

The V call is TRBV27, the J call TRBJ2-7; a weak D match, TRBD2 (5 bases). The CDR3 has 14 residues. V lost 2 bases to trimming and J lost 6 bases, with 14 bases between them. Germline assignment: CDR1 MNHEY and CDR2 SMNVEV (reference sequence). DNA of the CDR3: TGTGCCAGCAGTTTACGGGGTTTTGAGGGCGAGCAGTACTTC. This gives the protein CASSLRGFEGEQYF.

The rearrangement links TRBV12-3 or TRBV12-4 to TRBJ2-3; 9 bases map to TRBD1. Germline trimming cut 3 bases from V and 7 bases from J; bases unmatched to any gene: 5. The CDR3 extends over 14 amino acids. As DNA, the CDR3 is TGTGCCAGCAGTTTGCCGGGACAGGGCTATACGCAGTATTTT. Translated: CASSLPGQGYTQYF.